The 25 T cell receptor beta chains below were found in one sample sequenced in a study of cytomegalovirus exposure and HLA in healthy donors. Primers for the PCR totalled 60 Vbeta and 13 Jbeta. The data were produced by immunoSEQ multiplex PCR, yet TCRdb's version contains in-frame clones alone and is incomplete. The top ten hold approximately 2.4% of the sample, which has 100,000 to 150,000 clones, roughly 88% seen once. Material: PBMCs. These receptors all stem from a man in his fifties or sixties in good health and CMV-seronegative.

V gene TRBV2 combines with J gene TRBJ2-2; the D is unclear. V was trimmed by 6 bases and J by 2 bases, leaving 4 bases between them. This CDR3 has 12 residues. Germline V gives CDR1 SNHLY, CDR2 FYNNEI. CDR3: CASSLNTGELFF. The CDR3 DNA reads as TGTGCCAGCAGCCTTAACACCGGGGAGCTGTTTTTT.

The gene calls are TRBV7-3 and TRBJ1-3; TRBD1 might be the D (6 bases). The CDR3 has 14 amino acids. V was clipped by 0 bases and J by 8 bases, with 11 bases between them. Germline lookup yields CDR1 SGHTA and CDR2 FQGTGA. The CDR3 loop reads CASSLTRDTDTIYF. CDR3 DNA sequence: TGTGCCAGCAGCTTAACCCGGGACACGGACACCATATATTTT.

The rearrangement links TRBV19 to TRBJ2-3; D perhaps matches TRBD1 (5 bases). This CDR3 region has 12 residues. Germline CDR1 and CDR2: LNHDA and SQIVND (reference sequence). V lost 4 bases, J lost 8 bases, and 10 bases lay in between. This CDR3 reads CASSRARGTQYF. The CDR3 DNA sequence: TGTGCCAGTAGTAGAGCTAGGGGTACGCAGTATTTT. Combining the CDR3 with reference TRBV19 and TRBJ2-3 gives the whole variable domain DGGITQSPKYLFRKEGQNVTLSCEQNLNHDAMYWYRQDPGQGLRLIYYSQIVNDFQKGDIAEGYSVSREKKESFPLTVTSAQKNPTAFYLCASSRARGTQYFGPGTRLTVL.

The chain employs TRBV7-9 and TRBJ1-6; 9 nucleotides match TRBD1. This CDR3 has 15 amino acids. The trim removed 4 bases at V and 6 bases at J, leaving 4 bases unmatched. CDR1 and CDR2 (germline): SEHNR, FQNEAQ (reference sequence). CDR3 amino acids: CASSSRTGVNSPLHF. The CDR3, as DNA: TGTGCCAGCAGCTCCCGGACAGGGGTTAATTCACCCCTCCACTTT.

This clone was found once. The CDR3 here is CASSARNTEAFF. DNA for the CDR3: TGTGCCAGCAGTGCGAGGAACACTGAAGCTTTCTTT. The chain combines TRBV2 with TRBJ1-1; D ambiguous. Per the germline V gene, CDR1 is SNHLY and CDR2 is FYNNEI. The V end was cut by 4 bases, the J end by 1 base, with 4 bases between. The CDR3 has 12 amino acids.

The chain links TRBV7-9 to TRBJ2-7, with a possible D match to TRBD2 (5 bases). Germline V lookup: CDR1 SEHNR, CDR2 FQNEAQ (reference sequence). The CDR3 consists of 14 residues. V lost 3 bases and J lost 1, with 10 bases in between. The CDR3 coding sequence is TGTGCCAGCAGCTTGATGGAGGATTCCTACGAGCAGTACTTC. This sequence encodes CASSLMEDSYEQYF.

The rearrangement uses TRBV2 and TRBJ1-6; no firm D call. CDR3 length: 17 residues. V lost 3 bases and J lost 9, with 21 bases in between. Germline V gene lookup returns CDR1 SNHLY and CDR2 FYNNEI. The CDR3 nucleotides are TGTGCCAGCAGTGACGGTCAGGCATTCGAGTTTGGTTCACCCCTCCACTTT. It translates to CASSDGQAFEFGSPLHF.

This chain joins TRBV13 and TRBJ2-3, with no clear D. V shed 2 bases and J shed 0 bases, with 6 bases lying between them. The CDR3 runs to 14 residues. Per germline, CDR1 PRHDT and CDR2 FYEKMQ (reference sequence). CDR3 region: CASSLRTSTDTQYF. CDR3 bases: TGTGCCAGCAGCTTACGAACTAGCACAGATACGCAGTATTTT. Filled out from reference TRBV13 and TRBJ2-3, the complete variable domain reads AAGVIQSPRHLIKEKRETATLKCYPIPRHDTVYWYQQGPGQDPQFLISFYEKMQSDKGSIPDRFSAQQFSDYHSELNMSSLELGDSALYFCASSLRTSTDTQYFGPGTRLTVL.

The chain is built from TRBV30 and TRBJ1-1; tentative D call: TRBD1 (6 bases). The CDR3 totals 14 residues. The germline CDR1 and CDR2 sequences are GTSNPN and SVGIG (reference sequence). V lost 2 bases and J 3 bases, leaving 13 bases between the germline ends. CDR3 region: CAWSRRPGDTEAFF. The CDR3 DNA reads as TGTGCCTGGAGTCGGAGACCAGGGGACACTGAAGCTTTCTTT.

The chain carries TRBV7-2 and TRBJ2-2; tentative D call: TRBD2 (5 bases). There are 13 residues in the CDR3. V gave up 6 bases and J gave up 6 bases, with 11 bases separating them. Looked up from germline, CDR1 is SGHTA and CDR2 is FQGNSA. The CDR3 nucleotides read TGTGCCAGCAGATTCGACGGGGCCGGGGAGCTGTTTTTT. Its translation is CASRFDGAGELFF.

This clone was seen a few times. The rearrangement uses TRBV7-8 and TRBJ2-5, with D hard to call. With 2 bases removed from V and 4 bases from J, the gap between germline ends came to 17 bases. The germline V gene has CDR1 SGHVS and CDR2 FQNEAQ. The CDR3 has 16 amino acids. The CDR3 DNA reads TGTGCCAGCAGCTTACGTCCGGTGGGTCCGGGAGAGACCCAGTACTTC. Translation: CASSLRPVGPGETQYF.

This chain joins TRBV7-9 and TRBJ2-3; unclear D gene. The CDR3 has 12 residues. Trimming cost V 1 base and J 13 bases, with 12 bases left between them. Germline lookup yields CDR1 SEHNR and CDR2 FQNEAQ (reference sequence). CDR3 protein: CASSLGRGVEYF. CDR3 sequence (DNA): TGTGCCAGCAGCTTAGGACGAGGCGTGGAGTATTTT.

The genes are TRBV21-1 and TRBJ2-5; the table's D call of TRBD1 was not tested on the DNA. TRBV21-1 is reported as a pseudogene. This CDR3 is 15 amino acids long. The CDR3 DNA follows: TGTGCCAGCAGCCCACTTCGGACAGATCAAGAGTCCCAGTACTTC. As protein: CASSPLRTDQESQYF.

This chain connects TRBV11-2 to TRBJ2-2; D ambiguous. This CDR3 region has 14 residues. CDR1 and CDR2 from the germline V gene are SGHAT and FQNNGV. V was shortened by 4 bases and J by 3 bases, with 9 bases between the two germline ends. This chain's CDR3 is CASSSLRYTGELFF. CDR3 nucleotide sequence: TGTGCCAGCAGCTCCCTGCGGTACACCGGGGAGCTGTTTTTT. Using reference TRBV11-2 and TRBJ2-2 for the parts outside the CDR3, the full variable domain is EAGVAQSPRYKIIEKRQSVAFWCNPISGHATLYWYQQILGQGPKLLIQFQNNGVVDDSQLPKDRFSAERLKGVDSTLKIQPAKLEDSAVYLCASSSLRYTGELFFGEGSRLTVL.

V is TRBV28 and J is TRBJ2-7; a weak D match, TRBD1 (7 bases). Germline CDR1 and CDR2: MDHEN and SYDVKM. Deletions cut 6 bases from V and 1 base from J, with 10 bases between. The CDR3 runs 13 residues. The CDR3 sequence: CASRGGQSYEQYF. The CDR3 DNA reads TGTGCCAGCAGGGGGGGACAGTCCTACGAGCAGTACTTC.

The J gene is TRBJ2-2, the V gene TRBV6-5, with a weak D call TRBD1 (5 bases). The CDR3 extends over 16 amino acids. In germline, CDR1 is MNHEY, CDR2 SVGAGI. V gave up 0 bases and J gave up 6 bases, with 14 bases separating them. This CDR3 is CASSYSYQGGAGELFF. For the CDR3, the DNA is TGTGCCAGCAGTTACTCGTACCAGGGTGGTGCCGGGGAGCTGTTTTTT.

CDR3: CASSLLAVNTGELFF. The CDR3 DNA reads TGCGCCAGCAGCTTGCTGGCGGTGAACACCGGGGAGCTGTTTTTT. The chain joins TRBV5-1 to TRBJ2-2, with D uncertain. The V gene lost 1 base and the J gene lost 1 base, with 8 bases spanning the gap. CDR1 SGHRS and CDR2 YFSETQ come from the germline V gene. CDR3 size: 15 residues.

The chain recombines TRBV4-3 with TRBJ2-6; D gene unclear. Trimming cost V 0 bases and J 0 bases, with 15 bases left between them. CDR1 is LGHNA, CDR2 YSLEER, per germline. The CDR3 contains 19 residues. CDR3 bases: TGCGCCAGCAGCCAAGATTTGACTCTGGAATTCTCTGGGGCCAACGTCCTGACTTTC. Translation gives CASSQDLTLEFSGANVLTF.

This chain links TRBV9 with TRBJ1-1; tentative D call: TRBD1 (6 bases). CDR1 is SGDLS and CDR2 is YYNGEE in the germline V gene. V lost 4 bases, J lost 3 bases, and 16 bases lay in between. This CDR3 comprises 15 residues. Here the CDR3 DNA reads TGTGCCAGCAGCCATAGGACAGCAAAAGACACTGAAGCTTTCTTT. It encodes CASSHRTAKDTEAFF.

This chain connects TRBV6-5 to TRBJ1-5; 11 bases agree with TRBD1. The CDR3 totals 14 residues. Germline CDR1 MNHEY, CDR2 SVGAGI. Trimming at V came to 8 bases and at J to 4 bases, leaving 4 bases not matched to a gene. The DNA for the CDR3 is TGTGCCAGCCGGACAGGGGGCTTTAATCAGCCCCAGCATTTT. Translation: CASRTGGFNQPQHF.

This rearrangement joins TRBV5-1 to TRBJ1-1; a possible D gene is TRBD1 (5 bases). The germline gives CDR1 SGHRS, CDR2 YFSETQ. V shed 1 base and J shed 8 bases, with 21 bases lying between them. The CDR3 spans 16 residues. As DNA, the CDR3 is TGCGCCAGCAGCTTGTTGGGGGGAGGGTCACTGCAAGAAGCTTTCTTT. This codes for CASSLLGGGSLQEAFF.

J is TRBJ1-5 and V is TRBV5-8; TRBD1 aligns across 10 bases. The CDR3 covers 14 residues. Germline V CDR1 and CDR2: SGHTS, YDEGEE. With 3 bases clipped from V and 6 bases from J, the junction kept 3 bases outside the gene matches. CDR3 sequence: CASSWDRGGQPQHF. The CDR3 region has the DNA TGTGCCAGCAGCTGGGACAGGGGTGGTCAGCCCCAGCATTTT. The whole variable domain, filled in from reference TRBV5-8 and TRBJ1-5, reads EAGVTQSPTHLIKTRGQQATLRCSPISGHTSVYWYQQALGLGLQFLLWYDEGEERNRGNFPPRFSGRQFPNYSSELNVNALELEDSALYLCASSWDRGGQPQHFGDGTRLSIL.

The rearrangement links TRBV14 to TRBJ2-4, with 7 bases matching TRBD1. The V segment lost 3 bases and the J segment 7 bases; nucleotides outside the gene matches: 6. The germline V gene encodes CDR1 SGHDN and CDR2 FVKESK. The CDR3 sequence is 14 residues long. The CDR3 here is CASSHSSQGNIQYF. The CDR3 DNA sequence: TGTGCCAGCAGCCATTCGTCACAGGGGAACATTCAGTACTTC.

This clone has a count of ten or more. The CDR3 DNA sequence: TGTGCCAGCAGCCGGGACAGGGGGAATGAGCAGTTCTTC. It yields the protein CASSRDRGNEQFF. The rearrangement links TRBV16 to TRBJ2-1; 11 bases are a match to TRBD1. Germline V gene lookup returns CDR1 KGHSY and CDR2 FQNENV. After removal of 4 bases from V and 7 bases from J, the junction contained 0 bases not matched to a gene. This CDR3 is 13 amino acids long.

This clone was observed a single time. The rearrangement links TRBV7-9 to TRBJ2-6; 9 nucleotides line up with TRBD1. V lost 5 bases, J lost 3 bases, and 8 bases stayed unmatched. This CDR3 comprises 17 residues. Germline V gives CDR1 SEHNR, CDR2 FQNEAQ (reference sequence). The CDR3 region has the DNA TGTGCCAGCAGCCGGGACAGGGTAACTGGTGGGGCCAACGTCCTGACTTTC. This codes for CASSRDRVTGGANVLTF.